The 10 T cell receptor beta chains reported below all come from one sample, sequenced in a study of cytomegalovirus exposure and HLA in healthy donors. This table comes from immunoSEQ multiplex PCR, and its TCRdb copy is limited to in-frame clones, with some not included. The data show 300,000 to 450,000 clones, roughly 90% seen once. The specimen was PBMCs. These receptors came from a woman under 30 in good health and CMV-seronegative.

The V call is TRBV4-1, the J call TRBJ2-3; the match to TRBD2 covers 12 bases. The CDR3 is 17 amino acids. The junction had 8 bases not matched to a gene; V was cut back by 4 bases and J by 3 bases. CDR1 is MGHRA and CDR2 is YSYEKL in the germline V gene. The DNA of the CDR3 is TGCGCCAGCAGCCGCGATTCGACTAGCGGGGGAACAGATACGCAGTATTTT. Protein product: CASSRDSTSGGTDTQYF.

Written as DNA, the CDR3 is TGTGCCAGCAGTCCTCAAGCGGGAGACCTCCAAGAGACCCAGTACTTC. Protein: CASSPQAGDLQETQYF. V and J are TRBV6-4 and TRBJ2-5, with TRBD2 matching over 8 bases. CDR1 is MRHNA, CDR2 SNTAGT, per germline. This CDR3 spans 16 amino acids. V was clipped by 5 bases and J by 1 base; unmatched bases: 9.

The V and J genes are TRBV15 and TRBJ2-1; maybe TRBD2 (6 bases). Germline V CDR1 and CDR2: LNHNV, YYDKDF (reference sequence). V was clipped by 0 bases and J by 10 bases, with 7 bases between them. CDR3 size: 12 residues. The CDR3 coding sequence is TGTGCCACCAGCAGAGAGGGGAGGGAGCAGTTCTTC. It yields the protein CATSREGREQFF. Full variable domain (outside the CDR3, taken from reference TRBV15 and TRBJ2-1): DAMVIQNPRYQVTQFGKPVTLSCSQTLNHNVMYWYQQKSSQAPKLLFHYYDKDFNNEADTPDNFQSRRPNTSFCFLDIRSPGLGDTAMYLCATSREGREQFFGPGTRLTVL.

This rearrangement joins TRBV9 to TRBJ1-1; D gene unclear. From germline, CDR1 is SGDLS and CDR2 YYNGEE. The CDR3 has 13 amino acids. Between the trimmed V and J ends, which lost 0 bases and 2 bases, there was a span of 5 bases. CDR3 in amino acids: CASSVGHNTEAFF. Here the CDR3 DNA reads TGTGCCAGCAGCGTAGGACACAACACTGAAGCTTTCTTT.

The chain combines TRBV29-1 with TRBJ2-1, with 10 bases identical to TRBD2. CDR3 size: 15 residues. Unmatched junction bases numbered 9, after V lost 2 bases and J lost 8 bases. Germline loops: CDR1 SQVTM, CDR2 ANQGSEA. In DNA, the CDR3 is TGCAGCGTTGAACCCCCTAGCGGGAGTAGCCATGAGCAGTTCTTC. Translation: CSVEPPSGSSHEQFF.

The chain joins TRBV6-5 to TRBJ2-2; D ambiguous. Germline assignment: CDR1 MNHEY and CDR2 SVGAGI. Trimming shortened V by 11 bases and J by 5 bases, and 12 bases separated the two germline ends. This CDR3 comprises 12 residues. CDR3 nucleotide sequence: TGTGCCTCAAATACCGGGACCGGGGAGCTGTTTTTT. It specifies CASNTGTGELFF.

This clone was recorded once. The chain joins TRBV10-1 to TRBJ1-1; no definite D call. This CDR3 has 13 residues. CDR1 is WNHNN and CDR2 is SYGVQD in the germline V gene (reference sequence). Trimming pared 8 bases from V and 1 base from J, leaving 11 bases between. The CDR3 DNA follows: TGCGCCAGCCGGCCGGGGTCGAACACTGAAGCTTTCTTT. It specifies CASRPGSNTEAFF.

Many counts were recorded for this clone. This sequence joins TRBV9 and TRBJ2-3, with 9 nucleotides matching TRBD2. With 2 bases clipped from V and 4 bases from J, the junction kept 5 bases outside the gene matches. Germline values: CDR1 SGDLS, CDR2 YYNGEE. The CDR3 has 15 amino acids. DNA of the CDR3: TGTGCCAGCAGCGTGGCGGGAGGGCCCCCAGATACGCAGTATTTT. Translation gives CASSVAGGPPDTQYF.

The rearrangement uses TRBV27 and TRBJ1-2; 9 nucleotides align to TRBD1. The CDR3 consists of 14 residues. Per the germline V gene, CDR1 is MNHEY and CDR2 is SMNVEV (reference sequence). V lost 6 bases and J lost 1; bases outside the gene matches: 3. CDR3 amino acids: CASSGQGRNYGYTF. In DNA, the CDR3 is TGTGCCAGCAGCGGACAGGGGCGTAACTATGGCTACACCTTC.

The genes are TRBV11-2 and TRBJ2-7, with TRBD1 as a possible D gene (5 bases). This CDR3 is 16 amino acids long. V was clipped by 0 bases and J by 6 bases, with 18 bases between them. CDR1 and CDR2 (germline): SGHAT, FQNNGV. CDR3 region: CASSLDPRGQLVEQYF. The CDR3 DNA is TGTGCCAGCAGCTTAGATCCTAGGGGCCAGCTCGTCGAGCAGTACTTC. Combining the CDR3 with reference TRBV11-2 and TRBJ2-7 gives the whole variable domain EAGVAQSPRYKIIEKRQSVAFWCNPISGHATLYWYQQILGQGPKLLIQFQNNGVVDDSQLPKDRFSAERLKGVDSTLKIQPAKLEDSAVYLCASSLDPRGQLVEQYFGPGTRLTVT.